The 24 T cell receptor beta chains reported below all come from one sample, sequenced in a study of blood T cell repertoires in COVID-19. The protocol was immunoSEQ multiplex PCR, while the TCRdb copy is restricted to in-frame clones and leaves out a portion. The sample lists 200,000 to 250,000 clones, approximately 80% occurring once. The source material was peripheral blood. The receptors were gathered from an elderly woman with COVID-19, enrolled during active disease.

The V call is TRBV28, the J call TRBJ2-7, with D perhaps TRBD2 (6 bases). Trimming took off 3 bases at V and 2 bases at J, with 11 bases between the two ends. Germline CDR1 reads MDHEN; CDR2 reads SYDVKM. This CDR3 has 14 amino acids. The CDR3 coding sequence is TGTGCCAGCAGTTTGGGCGGGGCGACCTACGAGCAGTACTTC. The encoded protein is CASSLGGATYEQYF.

This chain links TRBV19 with TRBJ2-1, with D possibly matching TRBD2 (5 bases). With 1 base removed from V and 5 bases from J, the gap between germline ends came to 12 bases. This CDR3 is 15 amino acids long. Looked up from germline, CDR1 is LNHDA and CDR2 is SQIVND (reference sequence). The CDR3 reads CASSIAGLSHNEQFF. Here the CDR3 DNA reads TGTGCCAGTAGTATAGCGGGATTGTCGCACAATGAGCAGTTCTTC.

The V and J genes are TRBV3-1 (or the pseudogene TRBV3-2) and TRBJ1-2; a possible D gene is TRBD1 (6 bases). Germline assignment: CDR1 LGHDT and CDR2 YNNKEL (reference sequence). Between the trimmed V and J ends, which lost 4 bases and 1 base, there was a span of 10 bases. The CDR3 covers 14 residues. For the CDR3, the DNA is TGTGCCAGCAGCCCGACAGGCTATAACTATGGCTACACCTTC. Residues: CASSPTGYNYGYTF.

In its sample, this clone was seen once. This chain connects TRBV14 to TRBJ1-3; D might be TRBD1 (5 bases). The CDR3 has 15 residues. Germline V gene data show CDR1 as SGHDN and CDR2 as FVKESK. V lost 1 base and J 0 bases, leaving 7 bases between the germline ends. In DNA form, the CDR3 reads TGTGCCAGCAGCCAAGTCAGGGCCTCTGGAAACACCATATATTTT. Amino acid sequence: CASSQVRASGNTIYF.

The chain has TRBV2 and TRBJ2-2; D not certain. The V gene lost 6 bases and the J gene lost 5 bases, with 10 bases spanning the gap. The germline V gene has CDR1 SNHLY and CDR2 FYNNEI. The CDR3 consists of 13 residues. The CDR3 reads CASRMSQTGELFF. CDR3 bases: TGTGCCAGCAGAATGTCTCAGACCGGGGAGCTGTTTTTT.

This chain connects TRBV24-1 to TRBJ2-5; 7 bases are shared with TRBD2. Germline loops: CDR1 KGHDR, CDR2 SFDVKD. The CDR3 runs 14 residues. With 9 bases clipped from V and 3 bases from J, the junction kept 9 bases outside the gene matches. The CDR3 DNA is TGTGCCACCCTTGGTGGGGGGGGTGAAGAGACCCAGTACTTC. This translates into CATLGGGGEETQYF.

J is TRBJ2-7 and V is TRBV5-4, with D possibly matching TRBD1 (6 bases). The CDR3 has 15 residues. V gave up 4 bases and J gave up 2 bases, with 16 bases separating them. Germline CDR1 reads SGHNT; CDR2 reads YYREEE (reference sequence). In DNA, the CDR3 is TGTGCCAGCAGCCAGGGGATAACAGAAACCTACGAGCAGTACTTC. The encoded protein is CASSQGITETYEQYF.

The V and J genes are TRBV24-1 and TRBJ1-1; D not resolved. Germline CDR1 and CDR2: KGHDR and SFDVKD. The CDR3 contains 13 residues. V gave up 7 bases and J gave up 1 base, with 9 bases separating them. CDR3 nucleotides: TGTGCCACCAGGGAGACCTCGAACACTGAAGCTTTCTTT. Protein: CATRETSNTEAFF.

This clone came up a few times. The chain couples TRBV6-5 to TRBJ1-2; D possibly corresponds to TRBD1 (6 bases). In germline, CDR1 is MNHEY, CDR2 SVGAGI. This CDR3 has 13 residues. V was cut by 6 bases and J by 4 bases, with 12 bases left in between. The CDR3 nucleotides read TGTGCCAGCAGCGAGGGGGGGACCTATGGCTACACCTTC. Residues: CASSEGGTYGYTF.

This clone has a single count. The gene calls are TRBV2 and TRBJ1-5; the D gene is possibly TRBD1 (5 bases). Germline CDR1 is SNHLY and CDR2 is FYNNEI. Between the trimmed V and J ends, which lost 7 bases and 5 bases, there was a span of 12 bases. This CDR3 is built from 13 residues. CDR3 DNA sequence: TGTGCCAGCACAGGGTCTGAAGATCAGCCCCAGCATTTT. Translation: CASTGSEDQPQHF.

The chain employs TRBV19 and TRBJ2-5; D call uncertain. The CDR3 has 13 residues. Trimming cost V 8 bases and J 5 bases, with 15 bases left between them. Germline CDR1 reads LNHDA; CDR2 reads SQIVND (reference sequence). The CDR3 DNA follows: TGTGCCAGTTCCCCGTCCCCCGGGGAGACCCAGTACTTC. Its protein product is CASSPSPGETQYF.

The V and J genes are TRBV6-6 and TRBJ1-2, with 11 nucleotides matching TRBD1. Germline loops: CDR1 MNHNY, CDR2 SVGAGI (reference sequence). V was clipped by 7 bases and J by 2 bases; unmatched bases: 6. The CDR3 is made up of 15 amino acids. The CDR3 loop is CASIRDRGANYGYTF. Written as DNA, the CDR3 is TGTGCCAGCATCCGGGACAGGGGGGCCAACTATGGCTACACCTTC.

The table lists this clone with a count of one. This specimen includes other DNA sequences encoding the same CDR3. This chain joins TRBV3-1 (or the pseudogene TRBV3-2) and TRBJ1-6; 8 nucleotides agree with TRBD1. The trim removed 3 bases at V and 7 bases at J, leaving 2 bases unmatched. The CDR3 is 14 amino acids. Germline loops: CDR1 LGHDT, CDR2 YNNKEL (reference sequence). CDR3 sequence reads: CASSQGTGNSPLHF. CDR3 DNA sequence: TGTGCCAGCAGCCAGGGGACAGGCAATTCACCCCTCCACTTT.

This clone was seen a few times. The same CDR3 also results from other DNA sequences found in this sample. The CDR3 sequence: CASSLGGEQFF. CDR3 coding DNA: TGTGCCAGCAGCTTAGGCGGGGAGCAGTTCTTC. This rearrangement joins TRBV7-9 to TRBJ2-1, with a tentative D call TRBD2 (5 bases). Trimming shortened V by 1 base and J by 10 bases, and 5 bases separated the two germline ends. Germline values: CDR1 SEHNR, CDR2 FQNEAQ (reference sequence). The CDR3 is made up of 11 amino acids.

V and J are TRBV27 and TRBJ2-4; D is uncertain. Looked up from germline, CDR1 is MNHEY and CDR2 is SMNVEV (reference sequence). This CDR3 is built from 13 residues. V shed 6 bases and J shed 3 bases, with 9 bases lying between them. The CDR3 is CASRELGKNIQYF. The CDR3, as DNA: TGTGCCAGCAGGGAGTTGGGCAAAAACATTCAGTACTTC.

This chain uses TRBV27 with TRBJ1-6; D not certain. The germline CDR1 and CDR2 sequences are MNHEY and SMNVEV (reference sequence). V was pared by 10 bases and J by 7 bases, with 5 bases between. The CDR3 totals 10 residues. The CDR3 sequence: CATTNSPLHF. CDR3 nucleotide sequence: TGTGCCACCACAAATTCACCCCTCCACTTT.

The chain couples TRBV3-1 (or the pseudogene TRBV3-2) to TRBJ1-2; unclear D gene. This CDR3 has 14 residues. V was cut by 3 bases and J by 7 bases, with 15 bases left in between. CDR1 LGHDT and CDR2 YNNKEL come from the germline V gene (reference sequence). CDR3 nucleotide sequence: TGTGCCAGCAGCCATCTAGATCCCCGTCGTGGCTACACCTTC. Amino acids: CASSHLDPRRGYTF.

The chain joins TRBV10-3 to TRBJ2-7, with 8 bases aligning to TRBD2. The CDR3 runs 14 residues. Germline assignment: CDR1 ENHRY and CDR2 SYGVKD. J was trimmed by 1 base and V by 6 bases; bases with no gene match: 5. CDR3 loop: CAIRGSGESYEQYF. The CDR3 bases are TGTGCCATCAGGGGTAGCGGGGAGTCCTACGAGCAGTACTTC.

This chain joins TRBV27 and TRBJ1-1; 8 nucleotides agree with TRBD1. Unmatched junction bases numbered 6, after V lost 5 bases and J lost 4 bases. There are 14 residues in the CDR3. Germline CDR1 MNHEY, CDR2 SMNVEV (reference sequence). This CDR3 reads CASSSPGGFTEAFF. The CDR3 DNA reads as TGTGCCAGCAGTAGTCCAGGGGGCTTCACTGAAGCTTTCTTT.

This chain uses TRBV3-1 (or the pseudogene TRBV3-2) with TRBJ1-4; D not resolved. V lost 4 bases to trimming and J lost 7 bases, with 13 bases between them. The CDR3 loop spans 14 amino acids. Germline V gives CDR1 LGHDT, CDR2 YNNKEL (reference sequence). The CDR3 is CASSLGVGGEKLFF. The CDR3 region has the DNA TGTGCCAGCAGCCTCGGGGTGGGAGGTGAAAAACTGTTTTTT.

This clone came up a few times. This rearrangement joins TRBV5-4 to TRBJ1-5; the D gene is possibly TRBD1 (5 bases). Germline V gives CDR1 SGHNT, CDR2 YYREEE (reference sequence). The V gene lost 4 bases and the J gene lost 5 bases, with 10 bases spanning the gap. This CDR3 spans 13 amino acids. CDR3 in DNA: TGTGCCAGCAGCCCTGACAGAGATCAGCCCCAGCATTTT. Encoded protein: CASSPDRDQPQHF.

V is TRBV7-2 and J is TRBJ1-5; 8 bases are a match to TRBD1. There are 14 residues in the CDR3. CDR1 is SGHTA and CDR2 is FQGNSA in the germline V gene. V gave up 6 bases and J gave up 9 bases; unmatched junction bases: 10. CDR3 bases: TGTGCCAGCAGTCCAGGACAGGGAAGACGGCCCCAGCATTTT. Amino acids: CASSPGQGRRPQHF.

The gene calls are TRBV4-1 and TRBJ1-4; D gene uncertain. The CDR3 length is 15 residues. The germline CDR1 and CDR2 sequences are MGHRA and YSYEKL. V was trimmed by 0 bases and J by 8 bases, leaving 13 bases between them. CDR3 loop: CASSQEDGQFEKLFF. DNA of the CDR3: TGCGCCAGCAGCCAAGAGGATGGGCAGTTCGAAAAACTGTTTTTT.

The chain couples TRBV18 to TRBJ2-7; TRBD1 aligns across 9 bases. Germline loops: CDR1 KGHSH, CDR2 LQKENI. The junction had 4 bases not matched to a gene; V was cut back by 3 bases and J by 1 base. CDR3 length equals 15 residues. CDR3 sequence reads: CASSPLGTGSYEQYF. As DNA, the CDR3 is TGTGCCAGCTCACCCCTCGGGACAGGGTCCTACGAGCAGTACTTC.